This T cell receptor beta chain stems from a study of graft-versus-host responses after intestinal transplantation. The study, taken as a whole, reports: Graft-donor T cell macrochimerism coincided with high graft-versus-host to host-versus-graft clonal ratios in allografts. Peak GvH clone levels in circulation were associated with early post-transplant HvG declines. Recipient marrow showed GvH clones, some seen first in ileum or blood.

Regarding this clone: As yet, its antigen is unknown.

Method: immunoSEQ multiplex PCR; TCRdb's copy keeps in-frame clones and lacks some. The data show some 88,000 clones, with 85% to 95% seen just once and roughly 2% held by the top ten. The germline gives CDR1 SGHAT, CDR2 FQNNGV. V lost 2 bases and J lost 8, with 25 bases in between. This CDR3 contains 18 residues. V usage is TRBV11-2 and J usage is TRBJ2-1; tentative D call: TRBD2 (7 bases). The input for sequencing was unstimulated CD8+ T cells sorted from spleen or lymph node cells, taken before intestinal transplant. This receptor was obtained from a human donor who received an intestinal transplant. CDR3 sequence reads: CASSLNSLGGPRRDEQFF. The CDR3 nucleotides are TGTGCCAGCAGCTTAAACTCTTTGGGGGGGCCGAGGAGGGATGAGCAGTTCTTC.